Listed here are 19 T cell receptor beta chains from one sample, sequenced in a study of early T cells in non-severe SARS-CoV-2 infection. TCRdb reprocessed the 5' RACE reads with MiXCR, giving one entry per CDR3 protein. This table has around 71,000 distinct CDR3 sequences, 10% appearing once. The sample consisted of whole blood, taken at baseline. The receptors come from an adult who was a healthcare worker with PCR-confirmed SARS-CoV-2 infection or an uninfected control (not recorded which).

Of note for this clonotype: A read error may account for a junction end that differs from germline. V gene TRBV6-2 or TRBV6-3 combines with J gene TRBJ2-1; TRBD1 aligns across 9 bases. The germline V gene has CDR1 MNHEY and CDR2 SVGEGT. This CDR3 has 16 amino acids. The CDR3: CASSPHRDRAYNELFF. CDR3 sequence (DNA): TGTGCCAGCAGTCCCCACCGGGACAGGGCCTACAATGAGCTGTTCTTC.

This clonotype was observed many times. V gene TRBV29-1 combines with J gene TRBJ1-1, with 9 bases that match TRBD1. The CDR3 is 13 amino acids. Germline-derived CDR1 and CDR2 are SQVTM and ANQGSEA. Trimming removed 6 bases from V and 6 bases from J; junction bases left unmatched: 8. CDR3 region: CSVRGQGRPEAFF. The DNA of the CDR3 is TGCAGCGTCCGAGGACAGGGGAGACCTGAAGCTTTCTTT.

The sample holds many counts of this clonotype. V gene TRBV6-5 combines with J gene TRBJ2-1, with TRBD1 identical over 7 bases. The CDR3 covers 14 residues. The germline CDR1 and CDR2 sequences are MNHEY and SVGAGI. The junction had 3 bases not matched to a gene; V was cut back by 0 bases and J by 7 bases. CDR3: CASSYSIQGNEQFF. The CDR3 nucleotides read TGTGCCAGCAGTTACTCGATACAGGGGAATGAGCAGTTCTTC.

This clonotype was counted at least ten times. The J gene is TRBJ1-1, the V gene TRBV12-3 or TRBV12-4, with D possibly matching TRBD1 (6 bases). The CDR3 is 13 residues long. V dropped 5 bases and J dropped 3 bases, with 10 bases sitting between them. The CDR3 protein is CASSRGWDTEAFF. CDR3 sequence (DNA): TGTGCCAGCAGTAGGGGGTGGGACACTGAAGCTTTCTTT.

This clonotype was picked up many times. This rearrangement joins TRBV27 to TRBJ2-3; unclear D gene. Between the trimmed V and J ends, which lost 4 bases and 0 bases, there was a span of 8 bases. Germline loops: CDR1 MNHEY, CDR2 SMNVEV (reference sequence). The CDR3 extends over 14 amino acids. For the CDR3, the DNA is TGTGCCAGCAGTTGGATAACTAGCACAGATACGCAGTATTTT. This gives the protein CASSWITSTDTQYF.

This clonotype showed up many times. A read error may produce the germline difference seen at one junction end. The chain couples TRBV15 to TRBJ1-5; D gene unclear. This CDR3 comprises 13 residues. Germline lookup yields CDR1 LNHNV and CDR2 YYDKDF (reference sequence). CDR3 DNA: TGTGCCACCAGCAGTCGCCCGGAGGCCCCTTCAACCTTT. This codes for CATSSRPEAPSTF.

This clonotype came up a few times. The chain employs TRBV7-9 and TRBJ2-1, with 7 bases aligning to TRBD2. The ends lost 11 bases at V and 4 bases at J; junction bases unmatched: 11. The CDR3 length is 14 residues. Looked up from germline, CDR1 is SEHNR and CDR2 is FQNEAQ (reference sequence). The CDR3 DNA sequence: TGTGCCTTTGGTGGCCCCGGGGGGTACAATGAGCAGTTCTTC. It encodes CAFGGPGGYNEQFF.

V is TRBV28 and J is TRBJ1-3; D is unclear. The CDR3 totals 14 residues. Trimming cost V 3 bases and J 2 bases, with 8 bases left between them. Per germline, CDR1 MDHEN and CDR2 SYDVKM. DNA for the CDR3: TGTGCCAGCAGTTTGGCAAACGCTGGAAACACCATATATTTT. Encoded protein: CASSLANAGNTIYF.

This clonotype has a handful of counts. The rearrangement joins TRBV6-6 to TRBJ2-7; D remains ambiguous. The germline V and J ends were trimmed by 2 bases and 7 bases, with 6 bases remaining between them. Germline V lookup: CDR1 MNHNY, CDR2 SVGAGI (reference sequence). CDR3 size: 11 residues. Here the CDR3 reads CASSYDREQYF. In DNA form, the CDR3 reads TGTGCCAGCAGTTACGACCGAGAGCAGTACTTC.

Many counts were recorded for this clonotype. V gene TRBV6-2 or TRBV6-3 combines with J gene TRBJ1-1; TRBD1 matches 7 bases. The V gene end was trimmed by 0 bases and the J gene end by 6 bases; junction bases not matched to a gene: 1. The CDR3 length is 13 residues. Per the germline V gene, CDR1 is MNHEY and CDR2 is SVGEGT. The CDR3 protein is CASSYSTGSEAFF. For the CDR3, the DNA is TGTGCCAGCAGTTACTCGACAGGGTCTGAAGCTTTCTTT.

This clonotype has a count of ten or more. Here the CDR3 reads CASTGTGVIKTQYF. The CDR3 nucleotides read TGTGCCAGCACCGGGACAGGGGTGATTAAGACCCAGTACTTC. The V call is TRBV28, the J call TRBJ2-5; 10 nucleotides line up with TRBD1. The V segment lost 7 bases and the J segment 6 bases; nucleotides outside the gene matches: 8. The CDR3 length is 14 residues. Germline lookup yields CDR1 MDHEN and CDR2 SYDVKM.

The sample holds many counts of this clonotype. The CDR3 spells CASSPRTGTGSYEQYF. Written as DNA, the CDR3 is TGTGCCAGCAGCCCCCGGACAGGAACGGGCTCCTACGAGCAGTACTTC. The chain employs TRBV7-8 and TRBJ2-7, with 7 bases aligning to TRBD1. J was trimmed by 0 bases and V by 5 bases; bases with no gene match: 10. Germline loops: CDR1 SGHVS, CDR2 FQNEAQ. This CDR3 is 16 amino acids long.

The V gene is TRBV18, the J gene TRBJ1-1, with D maybe TRBD1 (6 bases). The CDR3 is 15 amino acids. V lost 8 bases and J 3 bases, leaving 19 bases between the germline ends. CDR1 KGHSH and CDR2 LQKENI come from the germline V gene. The CDR3 sequence is CASADPRGGHTEAFF. CDR3 DNA sequence: TGTGCCAGCGCAGACCCGAGAGGGGGGCACACTGAAGCTTTCTTT.

With regard to this clonotype: Just one base apart from a much larger clone, this may be a read error. J is TRBJ2-2 and V is TRBV20-1; 14 bases map to TRBD2. The CDR3 is 16 amino acids. Germline CDR1 and CDR2: DFQATT and SNEGSKA (reference sequence). CDR3 residues: CIAKGLAGEYTGELFF. DNA of the CDR3: TGCATTGCTAAGGGACTAGCGGGAGAGTACACCGGGGAGCTGTTTTTT.

The gene calls are TRBV4-2 and TRBJ1-2; 10 bases are a match to TRBD1. V lost 0 bases to trimming and J lost 5 bases; unmatched junction nucleotides: 9. The CDR3 is 17 amino acids. Germline CDR1 LGHNA, CDR2 YNFKEQ. Written as DNA, the CDR3 is TGTGCCAGCAGCCAAGAAGAGACAGGGGGCGTTAGATATGGCTACACCTTC. It translates to CASSQEETGGVRYGYTF.

This clonotype occurred many times. V usage is TRBV11-2 and J usage is TRBJ2-7, with 9 positions matching TRBD1. Germline loops: CDR1 SGHAT, CDR2 FQNNGV. Trimming took 7 bases from V and 6 from J; bases not matched to a gene: 4. The CDR3 is made up of 12 amino acids. The CDR3 nucleotides are TGTGCCAGCACCGTGGACAGGGGCGAGCAGTACTTC. Translating gives CASTVDRGEQYF. The full variable domain, its missing parts supplied by reference TRBV11-2 and TRBJ2-7, is EAGVAQSPRYKIIEKRQSVAFWCNPISGHATLYWYQQILGQGPKLLIQFQNNGVVDDSQLPKDRFSAERLKGVDSTLKIQPAKLEDSAVYLCASTVDRGEQYFGPGTRLTVT.

This clonotype came up many times. V usage is TRBV7-3 and J usage is TRBJ1-2; D unresolved. CDR1 is SGHTA and CDR2 is FQGTGA in the germline V gene. This CDR3 has 13 residues. The V end was cut by 10 bases, the J end by 4 bases, with 16 bases between. DNA for the CDR3: TGTGCCACCCTTCAAAATGTCCCCTATGGCTACACCTTC. Translation gives CATLQNVPYGYTF.

The rearrangement links TRBV5-6 to TRBJ2-3, with 15 positions matching TRBD2. The CDR3 covers 15 residues. The germline CDR1 and CDR2 sequences are SGHDT and YYEEEE. The V gene end was trimmed by 4 bases and the J gene end by 5 bases; junction bases not matched to a gene: 2. The CDR3 loop reads CASSQGLAGGDTQYF. The CDR3, as DNA: TGTGCCAGCAGCCAGGGACTAGCGGGAGGAGATACGCAGTATTTT. Full variable domain (outside the CDR3, taken from reference TRBV5-6 and TRBJ2-3): DAGVTQSPTHLIKTRGQQVTLRCSPKSGHDTVSWYQQALGQGPQFIFQYYEEEERQRGNFPDRFSGHQFPNYSSELNVNALLLGDSALYLCASSQGLAGGDTQYFGPGTRLTVL.

The V call is TRBV19, the J call TRBJ2-5; D could derive from TRBD1 or TRBD2 (6 bases each). The CDR3 has 15 amino acids. V shed 9 bases and J shed 9 bases, with 26 bases lying between them. Germline CDR1 reads LNHDA; CDR2 reads SQIVND (reference sequence). As DNA, the CDR3 is TGTGCCAGCTCCTCGGAGGGCAGAGGGCAGGGGCCCCAGTACTTC. Residues: CASSSEGRGQGPQYF. The full variable domain, rest sourced from reference TRBV19 and TRBJ2-5, is DGGITQSPKYLFRKEGQNVTLSCEQNLNHDAMYWYRQDPGQGLRLIYYSQIVNDFQKGDIAEGYSVSREKKESFPLTVTSAQKNPTAFYLCASSSEGRGQGPQYFGPGTRLLVL.